This TCR beta chain was sequenced during a study of cytomegalovirus exposure and HLA in healthy donors. The PCR ran on 60 Vbeta and 13 Jbeta primers. The repertoire was sequenced with immunoSEQ multiplex PCR; TCRdb's copy has only in-frame clones and lacks some. The top ten hold 30% to 35% of the sample, which has around 55,000 clones, over 65% seen once. Note on this clone: The antigen remains undetermined.

General study findings and limits: The authors later linked a missense DCLRE1C variant to TCR beta V- and J-gene trimming. The only immune exposure information that was available was CMV serostatus.

Sequences were obtained from PBMCs. The receptor was derived from a man aged 40-49 years in good health and CMV-seropositive.

The CDR3 DNA follows: TGTGCCAGCAGTGACCGCAGCTACGAGCAGTACTTC. Its translation is CASSDRSYEQYF. The genes are TRBV25-1 and TRBJ2-7; D is undetermined. The CDR3 sequence is 12 residues long. V lost 3 bases to trimming and J lost 3 bases, with 6 bases between them. The germline CDR1 and CDR2 sequences are MGHDK and SYGVNS.